A single sample gave rise to the 25 T cell receptor beta chains below, sequenced in a study of identifying expanded T cells in peripheral blood. The protocol was immunoSEQ multiplex PCR, while the TCRdb copy is restricted to in-frame clones and leaves out a portion. The sample includes 95,000 to 100,000 clones, around 88% of them seen just once. Sequenced input: blood. The receptors stem from a person aged 18-69 years in good health.

The chain is built from TRBV10-3 and TRBJ1-5; TRBD1 matches 7 bases. The CDR3 loop spans 20 amino acids. The germline gives CDR1 ENHRY, CDR2 SYGVKD. The V segment lost 3 bases and the J segment 5 bases; nucleotides outside the gene matches: 22. The CDR3 reads CAISDLRIDRAPFWDQPQHF. The CDR3 DNA follows: TGTGCCATCAGTGATCTTCGCATCGACAGGGCGCCGTTTTGGGATCAGCCCCAGCATTTT.

The chain joins TRBV7-9 to TRBJ2-1; 12 nucleotides align to TRBD1. J gave up 9 bases and V 4 bases, and 10 bases lay outside the gene matches. This CDR3 region has 16 residues. The germline V gene encodes CDR1 SEHNR and CDR2 FQNEAQ (reference sequence). The CDR3 region is CASSWTGTGGAVEQFF. The CDR3 nucleotides read TGTGCCAGCAGCTGGACCGGGACAGGGGGCGCGGTTGAGCAGTTCTTC.

V is TRBV7-9 and J is TRBJ2-7; D possibly corresponds to TRBD1 (6 bases). Looked up from germline, CDR1 is SEHNR and CDR2 is FQNEAQ (reference sequence). The CDR3 has 14 residues. Trimming left V 4 bases short and J 9 bases short, with 19 bases between. CDR3 nucleotides: TGTGCCAGCAGCTCCGCCGGGACATCGCACACGCAGTACTTC. The encoded protein is CASSSAGTSHTQYF.

The chain is built from TRBV5-5 and TRBJ2-5, with D possibly being TRBD1 (6 bases). The CDR3 length is 17 residues. Germline-derived CDR1 and CDR2 are SGHKS and YYEKEE (reference sequence). Trimming shortened V by 2 bases and J by 5 bases, and 22 bases separated the two germline ends. The chain's CDR3 is CASSFLYQGPSGETQYF. The CDR3 DNA sequence: TGTGCCAGCAGCTTTCTATATCAGGGGCCATCGGGGGAGACCCAGTACTTC.

The chain joins TRBV5-1 to TRBJ1-5; no clear D gene. V shed 4 bases and J shed 5 bases, with 13 bases lying between them. This CDR3 is built from 14 residues. Per germline, CDR1 SGHRS and CDR2 YFSETQ. The CDR3, as DNA: TGCGCCAGCAGCGTCGACGGAAACTATCAGCCCCAGCATTTT. Its protein is CASSVDGNYQPQHF.

The chain is built from TRBV6-1 and TRBJ2-3; possibly TRBD2 for D (5 bases). V was cut by 2 bases and J by 5 bases, with 8 bases left in between. The CDR3 spans 13 residues. The germline CDR1 and CDR2 sequences are MNHNS and SASEGT. The CDR3 reads CASSELRVDTQYF. The CDR3 DNA reads as TGTGCCAGCAGTGAATTGAGGGTAGATACGCAGTATTTT.

The chain joins TRBV9 to TRBJ1-4; 7 nucleotides agree with TRBD1. V lost 3 bases and J lost 5; bases outside the gene matches: 1. Germline-derived CDR1 and CDR2 are SGDLS and YYNGEE. This CDR3 has 13 amino acids. The CDR3 DNA reads TGTGCCAGCAGCGAGACAGGGAATGAAAAACTGTTTTTT. Its protein product is CASSETGNEKLFF.

This clone was detected only once. V and J are TRBV6-6 and TRBJ2-1; 8 nucleotides match TRBD2. Germline V gives CDR1 MNHNY, CDR2 SVGAGI (reference sequence). CDR3 length: 14 amino acids. V was clipped by 8 bases and J by 4 bases; unmatched bases: 7. CDR3 nucleotides: TGTGCCAGCCGTCTAGCGGGTGTGTACAATGAGCAGTTCTTC. It codes for CASRLAGVYNEQFF.

V is TRBV10-2 and J is TRBJ2-2; 8 bases line up with TRBD2. V was pared by 6 bases and J by 4 bases, with 4 bases of the junction left unmatched. This CDR3 is built from 14 residues. In germline, CDR1 is WSHSY, CDR2 SAAADI. The CDR3 region is CASSPGGGTGELFF. The CDR3 coding sequence is TGCGCCAGCAGCCCGGGGGGGGGCACCGGGGAGCTGTTTTTT.

The V call is TRBV7-2, the J call TRBJ2-7; D remains ambiguous. The CDR3 covers 14 residues. From germline, CDR1 is SGHTA and CDR2 FQGNSA. The V gene lost 0 bases and the J gene lost 3 bases, with 9 bases spanning the gap. CDR3 sequence reads: CASSLASIYYEQYF. The CDR3 DNA reads TGTGCCAGCAGCTTAGCCTCAATTTACTACGAGCAGTACTTC.

The chain employs TRBV18 and TRBJ2-3, with no clear D. Germline V CDR1 and CDR2: KGHSH, LQKENI. Trimming left V 0 bases short and J 5 bases short, with 6 bases between. The CDR3 is 13 amino acids. The CDR3 sequence: CASSPPARDTQYF. CDR3 nucleotides: TGTGCCAGCTCACCACCAGCCCGAGATACGCAGTATTTT.

V gene TRBV7-9 combines with J gene TRBJ2-3, with TRBD2 as a possible D gene (5 bases). The V gene's germline CDR1 is SEHNR and CDR2 FQNEAQ (reference sequence). The V end lost 1 base, the J end lost 2 bases, and 13 bases lay between the germline ends. This CDR3 region has 16 residues. The DNA for the CDR3 is TGTGCCAGCAGCTTAGAAAGAGGGTCCGACACAGATACGCAGTATTTT. Residues: CASSLERGSDTDTQYF.

The V gene is TRBV5-6, the J gene TRBJ1-2; possible D gene TRBD1, 5 bases. The CDR3 spans 14 residues. Germline CDR1 and CDR2: SGHDT and YYEEEE. Trimming pared 0 bases from V and 4 bases from J, leaving 10 bases between. DNA of the CDR3: TGTGCCAGCAGCTTGGGACAGCTTTTCTATGGCTACACCTTC. It codes for CASSLGQLFYGYTF.

The chain employs TRBV5-6 and TRBJ1-2; tentatively, D is TRBD1 (6 bases). The CDR3 totals 16 residues. Trimming took off 0 bases at V and 2 bases at J, with 14 bases between the two ends. CDR1 and CDR2 (germline): SGHDT, YYEEEE. Written as DNA, the CDR3 is TGTGCCAGCAGCTTGGGGGGTACAGGGTACAACTATGGCTACACCTTC. Encoded protein: CASSLGGTGYNYGYTF.

The chain couples TRBV19 to TRBJ2-3; TRBD2 aligns across 10 bases. The CDR3 has 16 residues. V shed 3 bases, J shed 3 bases, and the junction held 6 bases outside the gene matches. Per the germline V gene, CDR1 is LNHDA and CDR2 is SQIVND (reference sequence). CDR3 in amino acids: CASSIPTSGVTDTQYF. In DNA form, the CDR3 reads TGTGCCAGTAGTATCCCTACTAGCGGGGTGACAGATACGCAGTATTTT.

The CDR3 reads CASSVAGGAGTGELFF. The CDR3 coding sequence is TGTGCCAGCAGCGTAGCGGGGGGGGCTGGCACCGGGGAGCTGTTTTTT. J is TRBJ2-2 and V is TRBV9, with 8 bases fitting TRBD2. The CDR3 loop spans 16 amino acids. CDR1 SGDLS and CDR2 YYNGEE come from the germline V gene. The trim removed 0 bases at V and 4 bases at J, leaving 5 bases unmatched.

This rearrangement joins TRBV19 to TRBJ2-2; D not resolved. This CDR3 is 17 amino acids long. In germline, CDR1 is LNHDA, CDR2 SQIVND (reference sequence). The V and J ends lost 9 bases and 0 bases respectively, with 20 bases between them. CDR3 sequence reads: CASLPSSGQSNTGELFF. The CDR3 DNA reads as TGTGCCAGCCTGCCCTCATCCGGGCAGTCGAACACCGGGGAGCTGTTTTTT.

Note on this clone: The sample contains more than one DNA sequence encoding this CDR3. The chain has TRBV7-2 and TRBJ1-5, with D maybe TRBD1 (5 bases). CDR3 length: 12 residues. Germline loops: CDR1 SGHTA, CDR2 FQGNSA. With 4 bases removed from V and 7 bases from J, the gap between germline ends came to 8 bases. The CDR3 sequence is CASSWGGQPQHF. The DNA for the CDR3 is TGTGCCAGCAGCTGGGGGGGGCAGCCCCAGCATTTT. Full variable domain (rest looked up from reference TRBV7-2 and TRBJ1-5): GAGVSQSPSNKVTEKGKDVELRCDPISGHTALYWYRQSLGQGLEFLIYFQGNSAPDKSGLPSDRFSAERTGGSVSTLTIQRTQQEDSAVYLCASSWGGQPQHFGDGTRLSIL.

The chain employs TRBV19 and TRBJ2-3; 10 nucleotides line up with TRBD2. Germline V CDR1 and CDR2: LNHDA, SQIVND (reference sequence). CDR3 size: 16 residues. Trimming cost V 6 bases and J 6 bases; bases outside gene matches: 12. The CDR3 DNA reads as TGTGCCAGTAGCAAGAATGGAGCGGGGGGGCCCGATACGCAGTATTTT. Its translation is CASSKNGAGGPDTQYF.

This clone was seen a handful of times. This sequence joins TRBV19 and TRBJ1-4; D might be TRBD1 (5 bases). From germline, CDR1 is LNHDA and CDR2 SQIVND (reference sequence). V lost 7 bases and J 6 bases, leaving 12 bases between the germline ends. The CDR3 sequence is 13 residues long. Written as DNA, the CDR3 is TGTGCCAGTAAGACGAGGGGTGATGAAAAACTGTTTTTT. Its translation: CASKTRGDEKLFF.

V is TRBV14 and J is TRBJ2-5, with unresolved D. The CDR3 totals 13 residues. CDR1 SGHDN and CDR2 FVKESK come from the germline V gene. Trimming shortened V by 2 bases and J by 4 bases, and 8 bases separated the two germline ends. Written as DNA, the CDR3 is TGTGCCAGCAGCCAAATGGTCGGAGAGACCCAGTACTTC. Translated: CASSQMVGETQYF.

This sequence joins TRBV7-2 and TRBJ2-1; a weak D match, TRBD2 (6 bases). V gave up 1 base and J gave up 5 bases, with 9 bases separating them. Germline loops: CDR1 SGHTA, CDR2 FQGNSA. This CDR3 has 14 amino acids. This chain's CDR3 is CASSLVRGNNEQFF. CDR3 bases: TGTGCCAGCAGCTTAGTTCGGGGGAACAATGAGCAGTTCTTC. The whole variable domain, remainder taken from reference TRBV7-2 and TRBJ2-1, is GAGVSQSPSNKVTEKGKDVELRCDPISGHTALYWYRQSLGQGLEFLIYFQGNSAPDKSGLPSDRFSAERTGGSVSTLTIQRTQQEDSAVYLCASSLVRGNNEQFFGPGTRLTVL.

This CDR3 is CASSWVQGNQPQHF. CDR3 in DNA: TGTGCCAGTAGTTGGGTTCAAGGAAATCAGCCCCAGCATTTT. The V gene is TRBV19, the J gene TRBJ1-5, with D uncertain. CDR1 and CDR2 (germline): LNHDA, SQIVND (reference sequence). This CDR3 has 14 residues. V was trimmed by 5 bases and J by 4 bases, leaving 12 bases between them.

J is TRBJ2-2 and V is TRBV4-3; tentatively, D is TRBD2 (5 bases). In germline, CDR1 is LGHNA, CDR2 YSLEER. The ends were cut back, 4 bases at V and 6 bases at J, with 18 bases in the middle. The CDR3 runs to 16 residues. The CDR3 DNA is TGCGCCAGCAGCCTGGGAGAAGGCGGAGAATCCGGGGAGCTGTTTTTT. It specifies CASSLGEGGESGELFF.

The chain couples TRBV29-1 to TRBJ1-3; no reliable D call. CDR3 length equals 15 residues. Between the trimmed V and J ends, which lost 2 bases and 1 base, there was a span of 12 bases. CDR1 is SQVTM, CDR2 ANQGSEA, per germline. CDR3 sequence reads: CSVERAAASGNTIYF. The CDR3 nucleotides read TGCAGCGTTGAACGCGCAGCTGCATCTGGAAACACCATATATTTT. The full variable domain, with the rest looked up from reference TRBV29-1 and TRBJ1-3, is SAVISQKPSRDICQRGTSLTIQCQVDSQVTMMFWYRQQPGQSLTLIATANQGSEATYESGFVIDKFPISRPNLTFSTLTVSNMSPEDSSIYLCSVERAAASGNTIYFGEGSWLTVV.